This TCR beta chain was identified during a study of cytomegalovirus exposure and HLA in healthy donors. Comments on this clone: Its specificity is not known.

General observations from the study: In a later analysis, TCR beta V- and J-gene trimming was associated with a missense DCLRE1C variant. By HLA locus, TCR association rates varied in a later analysis, with DRB1 showing the most and HLA-C the fewest. Researchers counted some 150 TCR beta chains as cytomegalovirus-associated. High sensitivity and specificity were reportedly achieved when the classifier diagnosed cytomegalovirus status.

Use of 60 Vbeta and 13 Jbeta primers characterized the PCR. The table came from immunoSEQ multiplex PCR; TCRdb's copy has only in-frame clones and leaves some out. The table lists almost 200,000 clones, 85% of them singletons, with approximately 2.1% in the top ten. Source material: PBMCs. The clonotype originates from a woman aged 45-59 years in good health and CMV-seronegative.

This CDR3 reads CASSHPRTQRGIEAFF. The CDR3 DNA reads as TGTGCCAGCAGTCATCCGAGGACTCAACGAGGGATTGAAGCTTTCTTT. V usage is TRBV28 and J usage is TRBJ1-1, with D unclear. The germline CDR1 and CDR2 sequences are MDHEN and SYDVKM. The V end was cut by 5 bases, the J end by 7 bases, with 23 bases between. The CDR3 sequence is 16 residues long.